This T cell receptor beta chain comes out of a study of CD8+ T cells in alopecia areata (dated by TCRdb to the late 2010s). Turning to the overall study: The treated patients took part in an open-label pilot trial in which moderate-to-severe alopecia areata was treated with oral tofacitinib at 5 to 10 mg twice daily. Tofacitinib was given for 6 to 18 months, followed by 6 months of follow-up off drug to assess delayed response and recurrence. The SALT score, which quantifies the percentage of affected scalp surface area, was used to measure disease severity in treated patients. To study T cell clonal expansion in alopecia areata, the researchers applied high-throughput TCRbeta sequencing to both the C3H/HeJ mouse model and human patients. In humans, TCRbeta sequencing was performed on scalp tissue and on sorted CD4+ and CD8+ peripheral blood T cells from healthy controls and from patients with patchy or totalis/universalis alopecia areata. Tofacitinib-treated patients had biopsies at baseline and at 4 and 24 weeks of treatment, with a later scalp biopsy in several patients. Clonality in the scalp was compared among normal scalp (n=4), patchy alopecia areata scalp (n=8), and alopecia totalis/universalis scalp (n=8). RNA was extracted with the PAXgene miRNA kit for fixed scalp, the miRNeasy kit for PBMCs, and the RNeasy kit for mouse skin. TCRbeta CDR3 regions were amplified by immunoSEQ multiplex PCR with 35 Vbeta forward and 13 Jbeta reverse primers. Here is what the overall study found, with its caveats: Tofacitinib significantly decreased scalp clonality and the number of expanded CD8+ clones among the top 100 scalp clones. Compared with mice, TCR sequences shared between patients were less clear, possibly partly because of HLA diversity across the patient population. Lesional scalp, especially in alopecia totalis/universalis, showed higher clonality and more expanded CD8+ clones than normal scalp, suggesting antigenic drive. Unlike mouse skin, where gammadelta T cells dominate, normal human skin contains resident alphabeta T cells that get sequenced too, which complicates analysis of the scalp TCR repertoire. During tofacitinib treatment, many expanded lesional clones stuck around in both scalp and blood, and this persistence may partly explain why relapse happens after treatment is stopped. Because the treated cohort was small and had just a single nonresponder, larger studies are needed to establish links between baseline CD8+ expansion and response.

In light of the paper, this sample's time point label describes: around 4 weeks on oral tofacitinib. The treatment or condition label corresponds to: oral pan-JAK inhibitor, 5-10 mg twice daily. Lesional scalp punch biopsies and peripheral blood were obtained from alopecia areata patients. PBMCs were isolated by density centrifugation and stained for CD3, CD4 and CD8, and CD4+ and CD8+ T cells were sorted on a FACSAria. The CDR3 covers 13 residues, taking in both the cysteine and the phenylalanine. The retained sequence is limited to the CDR3, 39 bases, with the frame set at the first base. V is pared back by 6 bases and J by 2 bases, with 11 bases lying between the germline termini. Taken from the germline V gene, the CDR1 and CDR2 loops are SQVTM and ANQGSEA. This clone was detected a few times. Its specific antigen is unknown. No much larger clone exists at a distance of one base, and base qualities are not known. Other DNA sequences of this sample code for an identical CDR3.

Receptors were amplified or captured by the immunoSEQ multiplex PCR assay. For TCR sequencing, RNA was extracted from every sample and reverse transcribed into cDNA to serve as template. SuperScript III was used for first-strand cDNA synthesis, primed with a 2:1 mix of oligo-dT and random hexamers. A synthetic immune receptor repertoire was used to assess amplification bias, and residual bias was removed computationally. The source study handled its data this way. Raw reads were preprocessed for error removal, and CDR3 was defined according to IMGT conventions as running from the conserved cysteine to phenylalanine. To get clonality, Shannon entropy was normalized by log2 of the number of productive unique TCRs and the result was subtracted from 1. CD4 or CD8 identity of scalp clones was inferred by cross-referencing scalp TCRbeta sequences with sorted blood CD4 and CD8 repertoires. Sourced from immuneACCESS, this table was stored by TCRdb with only in-frame sequences that have V and J called. A share of the clones is absent; for the studies checked, an unresolved V gene accounts for under half, and the remainder has no known explanation. V and J calls and clone size are as listed in that table; D and trimming were resolved from the DNA. Within this sample are 160,000 or so clones, with around 71% of them counted one time only. The ten largest make up 0.9% to 1% of the sample.

This receptor was taken from a human donor with alopecia areata. Sequencing was performed on CD4+ T cells sorted from blood, taken at week 4, from a patient treated with tofacitinib. The chain joins TRBV29-1 to TRBJ1-5; the best D guess is TRBD1, with 5 bases matching. The CDR3 protein sequence reads: CSVRDGGNQPQHF. The DNA sequence is as follows: TGCAGCGTGCGGGACGGGGGCAATCAGCCCCAGCATTTT.